These 11 T cell receptor beta chains share one sample of origin, sequenced in a study of shared clonotypes between healthy human individuals. The protocol was immunoSEQ multiplex PCR, while the TCRdb copy is restricted to in-frame clones and leaves out a portion. The data hold approximately 460,000 clones, with roughly three quarters observed a single time. The sequencing input was PBMCs. Every receptor here comes from a woman between 40 and 50 years old in good health. Some clones in this sample may be carry-over from other donors' samples.

This sequence joins TRBV4-1 and TRBJ2-7, with D perhaps matching TRBD2 (5 bases). Trimming stripped 1 base from V and 3 bases from J, with 7 bases between. Germline V gene data show CDR1 as MGHRA and CDR2 as YSYEKL. This CDR3 has 13 residues. This chain's CDR3 is CASSQAGNYEQYF. The CDR3 DNA is TGCGCCAGCAGCCAAGCGGGGAACTACGAGCAGTACTTC.

This clone appeared a single time. The chain has TRBV30 and TRBJ1-2; D may be TRBD1 (5 bases). Germline CDR1 GTSNPN, CDR2 SVGIG (reference sequence). The CDR3 covers 15 residues. Trimming left V 0 bases short and J 5 bases short, with 16 bases between. The CDR3 sequence: CAWSVGQGSRYGYTF. DNA for the CDR3: TGTGCCTGGAGTGTAGGGCAGGGTAGTAGGTATGGCTACACCTTC.

This clone came up a few times. V is TRBV25-1 and J is TRBJ1-4, with 10 nucleotides matching TRBD1. CDR3 length: 17 residues. Unmatched junction bases numbered 9, after V lost 4 bases and J lost 4 bases. Germline V gene data show CDR1 as MGHDK and CDR2 as SYGVNS. CDR3 nucleotides: TGTGCCAGCAGTGCCCAGACAGGGGGCTATGTTAATGAAAAACTGTTTTTT. Translating gives CASSAQTGGYVNEKLFF. Variable domain in full (rest from reference TRBV25-1 and TRBJ1-4): EADIYQTPRYLVIGTGKKITLECSQTMGHDKMYWYQQDPGMELHLIHYSYGVNSTEKGDLSSESTVSRIRTEHFPLTLESARPSHTSQYLCASSAQTGGYVNEKLFFGSGTQLSVL.

The CDR3 nucleotides are TGTGCCAGCAGCTACACCAGACAGGGTCTCTATGGCTACACCTTC. Protein sequence: CASSYTRQGLYGYTF. The chain recombines TRBV7-9 with TRBJ1-2, with 7 bases matching TRBD1. CDR3 length: 15 residues. Germline V gene lookup returns CDR1 SEHNR and CDR2 FQNEAQ (reference sequence). The ends lost 4 bases at V and 4 bases at J; junction bases unmatched: 9.

This clone was seen once. This likely traces to a read error, being one base from a far larger clone. This chain connects TRBV4-1 to TRBJ1-4, with D unclear. CDR1 is MGHRA and CDR2 is YSYEKL in the germline V gene. V was pared by 7 bases and J by 2 bases, with 5 bases between. The CDR3 length is 12 residues. The CDR3 DNA is TGCGCCAGCATGGGGACTAATGAAAAACTGTTTTTT. Translation: CASMGTNEKLFF.

CDR3 protein: CASSLAGGLSYEQYF. CDR3 in DNA: TGTGCCAGCAGCTTAGCGGGAGGACTCTCCTACGAGCAGTACTTC. This chain links TRBV7-2 with TRBJ2-7, with a weak D call TRBD2 (6 bases). Looked up from germline, CDR1 is SGHTA and CDR2 is FQGNSA. V was trimmed by 0 bases and J by 0 bases, leaving 9 bases between them. The CDR3 has 15 amino acids.

This clone was seen just once. The chain joins TRBV4-1 to TRBJ1-4; perhaps TRBD1 as D (6 bases). Trimming removed 0 bases at V and 8 bases at J, with 16 bases between. Per the germline V gene, CDR1 is MGHRA and CDR2 is YSYEKL. CDR3 length equals 16 residues. The CDR3 region is CASSQECPGALEKLFF. The CDR3 nucleotides are TGCGCCAGCAGCCAAGAGTGTCCAGGGGCGCTGGAAAAACTGTTTTTT.

The chain carries TRBV5-1 and TRBJ2-1; the D gene is possibly TRBD2 (6 bases). V was trimmed by 5 bases and J by 0 bases, leaving 12 bases between them. The length of the CDR3 is 15 residues. Germline values: CDR1 SGHRS, CDR2 YFSETQ. CDR3 nucleotide sequence: TGCGCCAGCAGTCCGGCGGGACTCTCCTACAATGAGCAGTTCTTC. It yields the protein CASSPAGLSYNEQFF.

This clone was detected only once. DNA of the CDR3: TGTGCCAGCAGTTTAGTCCGGGTTCAGCCCCAGCATTTT. Residues: CASSLVRVQPQHF. The chain couples TRBV28 to TRBJ1-5; no definite D call. Trimming removed 2 bases from V and 6 bases from J, with 8 bases in between. The CDR3 has 13 residues. Per the germline V gene, CDR1 is MDHEN and CDR2 is SYDVKM.

This CDR3 reads CASSFRGGYNEQFF. The CDR3 DNA sequence: TGTGCCAGCAGTTTTCGAGGGGGCTACAATGAGCAGTTCTTC. This chain uses TRBV28 with TRBJ2-1; perhaps TRBD1 as D (6 bases). Germline V CDR1 and CDR2: MDHEN, SYDVKM. The CDR3 loop spans 14 amino acids. Between the trimmed V and J ends, which lost 3 bases and 3 bases, there was a span of 9 bases.

This chain joins TRBV6-1 and TRBJ1-5; no clear D gene. Between the trimmed V and J ends, which lost 10 bases and 2 bases, there was a span of 9 bases. CDR1 is MNHNS and CDR2 is SASEGT in the germline V gene. The CDR3 length is 12 residues. CDR3 bases: TGTGCCATCCGGCAGGGCAATCAGCCCCAGCATTTT. Translated, it gives CAIRQGNQPQHF.